Below, one TCR beta chain is given with its context. This clonotype was counted at least ten times. What this receptor recognizes is not known. Base qualities are not provided; no much larger clone lies one nucleotide away. Sequencing instrument: Illumina HiSeq 1500. Using fastp trimming at Q25 and MiXCR clonotype assembly, TCRdb reanalyzed the public sequencing data and kept in-frame beta chains. Each CDR3 protein gets just one entry, which takes the most common genes and DNA from the rows behind it. Here the sample has roughly 77,000 distinct CDR3 sequences; about 4.2% occur a single time. Around 22% of the sample goes to the ten largest clones. The data are from a study of T cell repertoires in cytomegalovirus infection (dated by TCRdb to the late 2010s). Looking at the study overall: The HLA type of each donor mattered for the analysis, because public TCR beta signatures pointed to carriage of CMV infection along with the matching HLA type.

The CDR3 sequence holds 14 residues, the cysteine and phenylalanine included. Only the CDR3 region is kept as DNA, spanning 42 bases read in frame from base 1. V loses 2 bases, J loses 3 bases, and the germline ends lie 10 bases apart. Looking up the germline V gene yields CDR1 LGHNA and CDR2 YNFKEQ. Study-level results and caveats: In the ex vivo response, HLA-C-restricted CMV-specific TCR beta clonotypes were dominant, and in two of eight donors the single most frequent clonotype came from this HLA-C-restricted group. In both this cohort and an independent roughly 350-donor cohort, the cumulative frequency of public TCR beta family members distinguished carriers of CMV infection plus the relevant HLA type.

The sequence was obtained from a human donor in good health (CMV status not recorded). Some clones in this sample may be carry-over from other donors' samples. The rearrangement combines TRBV4-2 with TRBJ1-1; no D segment can be confidently identified. Sequencing used PBMCs. Here is the DNA: TGTGCCAGCAGCCAAACCAGAATTTACACTGAAGCTTTCTTT. This translates into CASSQTRIYTEAFF.